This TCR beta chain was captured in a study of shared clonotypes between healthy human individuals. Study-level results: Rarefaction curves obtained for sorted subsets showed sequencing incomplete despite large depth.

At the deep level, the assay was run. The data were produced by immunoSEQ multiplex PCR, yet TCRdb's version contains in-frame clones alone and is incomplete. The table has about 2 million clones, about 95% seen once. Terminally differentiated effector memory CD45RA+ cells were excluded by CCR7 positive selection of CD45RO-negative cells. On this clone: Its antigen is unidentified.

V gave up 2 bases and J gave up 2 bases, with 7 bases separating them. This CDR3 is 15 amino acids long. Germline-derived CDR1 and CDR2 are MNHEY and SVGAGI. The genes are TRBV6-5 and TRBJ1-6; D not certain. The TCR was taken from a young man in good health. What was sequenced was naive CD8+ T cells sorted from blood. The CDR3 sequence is CASSYLAAYNSPLHF. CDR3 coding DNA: TGTGCCAGCAGTTACCTAGCAGCCTATAATTCACCCCTCCACTTT.